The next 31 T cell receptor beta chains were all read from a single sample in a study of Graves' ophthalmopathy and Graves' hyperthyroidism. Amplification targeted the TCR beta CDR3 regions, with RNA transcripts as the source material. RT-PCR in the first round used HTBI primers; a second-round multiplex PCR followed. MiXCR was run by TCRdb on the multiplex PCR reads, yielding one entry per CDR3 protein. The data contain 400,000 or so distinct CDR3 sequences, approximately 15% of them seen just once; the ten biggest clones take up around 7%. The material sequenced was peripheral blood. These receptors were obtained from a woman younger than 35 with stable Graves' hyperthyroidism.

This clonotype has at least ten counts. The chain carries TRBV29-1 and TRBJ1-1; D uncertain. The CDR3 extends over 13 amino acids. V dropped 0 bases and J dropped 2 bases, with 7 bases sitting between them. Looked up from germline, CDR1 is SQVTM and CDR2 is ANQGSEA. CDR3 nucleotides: TGCAGCGTTGAAGAGCAGCTAAACACTGAAGCTTTCTTT. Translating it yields CSVEEQLNTEAFF.

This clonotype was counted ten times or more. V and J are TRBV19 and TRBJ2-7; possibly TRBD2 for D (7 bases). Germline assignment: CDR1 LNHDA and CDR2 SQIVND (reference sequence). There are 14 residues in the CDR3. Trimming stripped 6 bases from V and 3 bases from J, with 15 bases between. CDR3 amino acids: CASSPGGDNYEQYF. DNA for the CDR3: TGTGCCAGTAGCCCGGGGGGCGATAACTACGAGCAGTACTTC.

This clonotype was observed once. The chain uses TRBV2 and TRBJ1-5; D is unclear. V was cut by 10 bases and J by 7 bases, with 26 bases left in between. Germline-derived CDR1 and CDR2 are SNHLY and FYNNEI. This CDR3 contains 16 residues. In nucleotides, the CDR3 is TGTGCCACCGCATTTTACCTTAACAGAGGAGAGCAGCCCCAGCATTTT. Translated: CATAFYLNRGEQPQHF.

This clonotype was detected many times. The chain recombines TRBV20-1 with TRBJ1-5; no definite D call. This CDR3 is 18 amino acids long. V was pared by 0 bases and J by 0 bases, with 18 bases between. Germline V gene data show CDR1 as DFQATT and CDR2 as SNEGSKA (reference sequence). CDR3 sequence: CSARDYPSKSNSNQPQHF. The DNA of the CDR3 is TGCAGTGCTAGAGATTACCCCTCGAAGAGTAATAGCAATCAGCCCCAGCATTTT.

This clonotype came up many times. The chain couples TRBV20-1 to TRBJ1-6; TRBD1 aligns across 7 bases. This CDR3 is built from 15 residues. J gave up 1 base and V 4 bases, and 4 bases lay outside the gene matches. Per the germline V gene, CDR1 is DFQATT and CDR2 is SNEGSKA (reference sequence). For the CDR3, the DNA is TGCAGTGCTACCCGACAGGGTTCCTATAATTCACCCCTCCACTTT. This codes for CSATRQGSYNSPLHF.

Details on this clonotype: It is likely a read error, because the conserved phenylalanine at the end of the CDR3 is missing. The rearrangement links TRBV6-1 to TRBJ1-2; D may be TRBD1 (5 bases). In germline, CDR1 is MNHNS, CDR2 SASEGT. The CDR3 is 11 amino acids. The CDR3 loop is CASSRDYGYTY. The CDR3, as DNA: TGTGCTAGCAGCAGGGACTATGGCTACACCTAC.

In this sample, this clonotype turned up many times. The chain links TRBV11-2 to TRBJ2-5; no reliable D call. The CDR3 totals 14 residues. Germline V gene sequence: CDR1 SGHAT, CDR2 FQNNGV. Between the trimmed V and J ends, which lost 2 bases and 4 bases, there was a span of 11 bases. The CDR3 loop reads CASSLRYDRETQYF. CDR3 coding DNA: TGTGCCAGCAGCTTACGTTACGATCGAGAGACCCAGTACTTC.

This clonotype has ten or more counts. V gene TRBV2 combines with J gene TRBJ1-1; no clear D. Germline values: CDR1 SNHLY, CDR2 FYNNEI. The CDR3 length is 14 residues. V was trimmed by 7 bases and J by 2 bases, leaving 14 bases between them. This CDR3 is CASILGLGNTEAFF. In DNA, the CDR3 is TGTGCCAGCATCTTGGGCCTTGGAAACACTGAAGCTTTCTTT.

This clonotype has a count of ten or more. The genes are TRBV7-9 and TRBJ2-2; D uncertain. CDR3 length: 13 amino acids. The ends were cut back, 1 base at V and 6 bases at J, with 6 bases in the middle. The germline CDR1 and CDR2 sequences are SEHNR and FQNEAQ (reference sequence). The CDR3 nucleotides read TGTGCCAGCAGCTTAGTAACATCCGGGGAGCTGTTTTTT. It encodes CASSLVTSGELFF.

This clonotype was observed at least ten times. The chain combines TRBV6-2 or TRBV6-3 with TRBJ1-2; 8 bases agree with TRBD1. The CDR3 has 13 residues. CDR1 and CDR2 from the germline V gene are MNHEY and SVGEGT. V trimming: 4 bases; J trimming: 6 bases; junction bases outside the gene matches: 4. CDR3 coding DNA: TGTGCCAGCAGTTTCCAGACAGGGGATGGCTACACCTTC. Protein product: CASSFQTGDGYTF.

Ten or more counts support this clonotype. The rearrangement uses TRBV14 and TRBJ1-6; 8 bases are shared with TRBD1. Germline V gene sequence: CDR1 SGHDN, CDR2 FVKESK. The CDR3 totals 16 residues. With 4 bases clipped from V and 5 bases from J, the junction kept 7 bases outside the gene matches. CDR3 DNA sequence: TGTGCCAGCAGCCGACGACAGGGGCTTAATAATTCACCCCTCCACTTT. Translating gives CASSRRQGLNNSPLHF.

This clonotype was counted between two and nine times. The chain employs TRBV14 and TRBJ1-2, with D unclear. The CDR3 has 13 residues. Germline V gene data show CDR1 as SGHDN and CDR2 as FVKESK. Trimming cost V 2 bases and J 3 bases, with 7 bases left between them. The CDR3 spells CASSQLLDYGYTF. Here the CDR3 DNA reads TGTGCCAGCAGCCAACTGTTGGACTATGGCTACACCTTC.

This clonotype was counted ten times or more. The CDR3 DNA is TGTGCCAGCAGTTACCTAGGCGCTACAGCCGATAATTCACCCCTCCACTTT. Protein: CASSYLGATADNSPLHF. V and J are TRBV27 and TRBJ1-6; D gene unclear. The CDR3 spans 17 residues. Germline assignment: CDR1 MNHEY and CDR2 SMNVEV (reference sequence). V gave up 4 bases and J gave up 5 bases, with 18 bases separating them.

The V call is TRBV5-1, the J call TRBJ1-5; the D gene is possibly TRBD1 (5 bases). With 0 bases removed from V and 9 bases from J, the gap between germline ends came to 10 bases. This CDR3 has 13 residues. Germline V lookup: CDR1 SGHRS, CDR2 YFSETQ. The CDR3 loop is CASSLDRSGPQHF. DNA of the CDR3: TGCGCCAGCAGCTTGGACAGGTCGGGGCCCCAGCATTTT.

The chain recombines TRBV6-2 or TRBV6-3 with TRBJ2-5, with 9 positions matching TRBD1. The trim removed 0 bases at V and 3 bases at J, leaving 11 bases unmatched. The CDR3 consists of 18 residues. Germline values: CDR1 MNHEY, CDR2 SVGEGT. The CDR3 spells CASSYSIMDRGSEETQYF. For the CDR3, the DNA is TGTGCCAGCAGTTACTCGATAATGGACAGGGGATCAGAAGAGACCCAGTACTTC.

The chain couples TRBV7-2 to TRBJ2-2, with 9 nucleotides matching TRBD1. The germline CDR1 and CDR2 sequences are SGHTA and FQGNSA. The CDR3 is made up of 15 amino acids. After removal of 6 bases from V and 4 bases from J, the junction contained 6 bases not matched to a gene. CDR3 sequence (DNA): TGTGCCAGCAGGCTACAGGGGGCCGGCACCGGGGAGCTGTTTTTT. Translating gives CASRLQGAGTGELFF.

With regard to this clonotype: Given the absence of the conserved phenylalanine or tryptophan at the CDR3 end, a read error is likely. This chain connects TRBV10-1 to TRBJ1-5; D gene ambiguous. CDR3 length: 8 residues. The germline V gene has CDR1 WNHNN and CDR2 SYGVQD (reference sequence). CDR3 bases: TGCCCTCTAGAGCCCCAGCATGTT. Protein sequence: CPLEPQHV.

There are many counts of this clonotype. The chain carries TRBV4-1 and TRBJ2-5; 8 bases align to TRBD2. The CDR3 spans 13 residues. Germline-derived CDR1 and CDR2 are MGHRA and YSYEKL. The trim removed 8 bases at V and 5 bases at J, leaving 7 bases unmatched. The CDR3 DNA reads TGCGCCAGCGGTCGGGGGGGCAGGGAGACCCAGTACTTC. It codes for CASGRGGRETQYF.

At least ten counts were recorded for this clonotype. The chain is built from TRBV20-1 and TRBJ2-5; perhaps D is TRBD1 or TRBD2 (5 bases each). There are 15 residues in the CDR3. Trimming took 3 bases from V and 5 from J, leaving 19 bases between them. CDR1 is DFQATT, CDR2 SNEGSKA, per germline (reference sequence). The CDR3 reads CSARSPGGGGETQYF. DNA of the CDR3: TGCAGTGCTAGGTCCCCTGGTGGGGGTGGGGAGACCCAGTACTTC.

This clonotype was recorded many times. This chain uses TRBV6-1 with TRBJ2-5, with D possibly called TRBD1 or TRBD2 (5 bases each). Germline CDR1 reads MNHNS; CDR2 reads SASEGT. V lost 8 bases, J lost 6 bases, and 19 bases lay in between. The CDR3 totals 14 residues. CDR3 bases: TGTGCCAGCCGCCGCCCCGGGACCGAAAAGACCCAGTACTTC. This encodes CASRRPGTEKTQYF.

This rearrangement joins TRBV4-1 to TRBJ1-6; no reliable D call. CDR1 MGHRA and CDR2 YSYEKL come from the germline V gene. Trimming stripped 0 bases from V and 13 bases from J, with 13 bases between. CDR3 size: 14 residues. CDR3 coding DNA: TGCGCCAGCAGCCAAGATGGGCCTCTCGGGCCCCTCCACTTT. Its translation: CASSQDGPLGPLHF.

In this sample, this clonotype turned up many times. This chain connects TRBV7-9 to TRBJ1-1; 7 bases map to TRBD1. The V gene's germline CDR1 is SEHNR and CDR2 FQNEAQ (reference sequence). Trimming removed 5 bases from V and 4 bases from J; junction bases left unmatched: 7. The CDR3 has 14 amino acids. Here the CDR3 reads CASSRLQGSTEAFF. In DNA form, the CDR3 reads TGTGCCAGCAGCCGATTACAGGGGAGCACTGAAGCTTTCTTT.

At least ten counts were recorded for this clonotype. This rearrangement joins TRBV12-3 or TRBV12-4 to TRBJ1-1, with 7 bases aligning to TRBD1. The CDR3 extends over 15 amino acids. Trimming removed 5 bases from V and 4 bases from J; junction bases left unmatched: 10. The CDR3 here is CASSPQGGPGTEAFF. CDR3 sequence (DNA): TGTGCCAGCAGTCCTCAGGGGGGGCCGGGCACTGAAGCTTTCTTT.

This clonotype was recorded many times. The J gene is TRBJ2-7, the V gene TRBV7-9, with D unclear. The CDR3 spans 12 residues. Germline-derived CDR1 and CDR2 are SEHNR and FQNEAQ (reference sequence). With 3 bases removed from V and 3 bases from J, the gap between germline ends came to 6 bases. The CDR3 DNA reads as TGTGCCAGCAGCTTCAGGAACTACGAGCAGTACTTC. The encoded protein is CASSFRNYEQYF.

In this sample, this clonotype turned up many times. The CDR3 DNA follows: TGCAGCGTTGCCTGGACAGGGGACTACGAGCAGTACTTC. Protein sequence: CSVAWTGDYEQYF. The chain is built from TRBV29-1 and TRBJ2-7; TRBD1 agrees at 9 bases. The V segment lost 4 bases and the J segment 3 bases; nucleotides outside the gene matches: 4. The CDR3 runs to 13 residues. Germline V gene data show CDR1 as SQVTM and CDR2 as ANQGSEA.

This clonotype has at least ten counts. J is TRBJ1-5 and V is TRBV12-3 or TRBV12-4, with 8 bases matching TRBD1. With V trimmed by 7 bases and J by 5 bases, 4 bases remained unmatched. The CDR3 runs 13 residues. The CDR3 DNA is TGTGCCAGCACCTTGACAGGGGATCAGCCCCAGCATTTT. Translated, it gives CASTLTGDQPQHF.

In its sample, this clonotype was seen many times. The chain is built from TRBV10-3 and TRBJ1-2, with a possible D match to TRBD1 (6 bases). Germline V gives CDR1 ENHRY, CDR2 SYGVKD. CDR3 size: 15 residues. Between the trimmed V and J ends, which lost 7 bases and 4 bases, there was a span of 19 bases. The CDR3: CAITSTATGGYGYTF. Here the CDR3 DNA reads TGTGCCATCACCTCTACTGCGACAGGTGGCTATGGCTACACCTTC.

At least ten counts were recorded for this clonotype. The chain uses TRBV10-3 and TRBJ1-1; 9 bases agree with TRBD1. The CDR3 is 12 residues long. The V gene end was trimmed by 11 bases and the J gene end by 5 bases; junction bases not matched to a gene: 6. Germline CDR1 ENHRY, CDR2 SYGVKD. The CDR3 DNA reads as TGTGCCGGACAGGGGAGGGATACTGAAGCTTTCTTT. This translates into CAGQGRDTEAFF.

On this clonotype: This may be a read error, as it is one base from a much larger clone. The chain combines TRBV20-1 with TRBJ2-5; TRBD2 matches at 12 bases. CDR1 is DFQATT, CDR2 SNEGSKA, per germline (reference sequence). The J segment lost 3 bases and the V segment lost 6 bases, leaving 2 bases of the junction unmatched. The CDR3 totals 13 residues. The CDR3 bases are TGCAGTGCCTGGACTAGCGGGGAAGAGACCCAGTACTTC. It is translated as CSAWTSGEETQYF.

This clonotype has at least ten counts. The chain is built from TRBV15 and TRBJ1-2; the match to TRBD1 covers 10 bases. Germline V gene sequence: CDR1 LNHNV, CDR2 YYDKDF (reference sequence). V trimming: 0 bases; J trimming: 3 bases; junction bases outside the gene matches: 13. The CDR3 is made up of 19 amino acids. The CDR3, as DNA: TGTGCCACCAGCAGAGATCCCCCGACAGGGGGCCGGCTTCACTATGGCTACACCTTC. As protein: CATSRDPPTGGRLHYGYTF. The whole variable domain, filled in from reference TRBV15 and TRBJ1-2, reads DAMVIQNPRYQVTQFGKPVTLSCSQTLNHNVMYWYQQKSSQAPKLLFHYYDKDFNNEADTPDNFQSRRPNTSFCFLDIRSPGLGDTAMYLCATSRDPPTGGRLHYGYTFGSGTRLTVV.

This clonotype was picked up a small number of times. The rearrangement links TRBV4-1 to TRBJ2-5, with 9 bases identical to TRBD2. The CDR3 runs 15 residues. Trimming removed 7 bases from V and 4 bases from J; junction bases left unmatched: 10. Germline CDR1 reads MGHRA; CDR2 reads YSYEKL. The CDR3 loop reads CASNSGRGGPETQYF. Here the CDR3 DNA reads TGCGCCAGCAATTCTGGGCGGGGGGGCCCAGAGACCCAGTACTTC.